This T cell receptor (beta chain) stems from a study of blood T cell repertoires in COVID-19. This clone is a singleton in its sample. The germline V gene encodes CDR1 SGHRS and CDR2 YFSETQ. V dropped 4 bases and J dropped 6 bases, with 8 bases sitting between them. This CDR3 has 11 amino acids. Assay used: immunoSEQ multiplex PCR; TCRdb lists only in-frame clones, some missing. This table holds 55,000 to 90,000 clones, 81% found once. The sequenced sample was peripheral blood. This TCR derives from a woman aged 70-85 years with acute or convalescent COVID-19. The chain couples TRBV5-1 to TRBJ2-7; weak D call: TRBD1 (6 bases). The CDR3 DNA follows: TGCGCCAGCAGCCTGGGGGCCGAGCAGTACTTC. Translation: CASSLGAEQYF.